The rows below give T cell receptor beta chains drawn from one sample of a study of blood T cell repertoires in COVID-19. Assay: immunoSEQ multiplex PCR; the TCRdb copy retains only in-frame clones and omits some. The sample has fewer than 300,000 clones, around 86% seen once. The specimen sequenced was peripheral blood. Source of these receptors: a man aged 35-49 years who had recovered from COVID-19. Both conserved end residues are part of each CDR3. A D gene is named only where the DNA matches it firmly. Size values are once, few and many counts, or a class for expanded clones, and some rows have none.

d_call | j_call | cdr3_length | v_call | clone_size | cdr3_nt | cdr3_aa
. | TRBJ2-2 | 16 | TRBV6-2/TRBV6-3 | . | TGTGCCAGCAGCCGCCCCAGGGGAGGGAGCACCGGGGAGCTGTTTTTT | CASSRPRGGSTGELFF
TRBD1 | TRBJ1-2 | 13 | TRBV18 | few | TGTGCCAGCTCACCGGCAGGGGGCTATGGCTACACCTTC | CASSPAGGYGYTF
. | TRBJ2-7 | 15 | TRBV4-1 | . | TGCGCCAGCAGCCGAGAACAGGAGAGCTCCTACGAGCAGTACTTC | CASSREQESSYEQYF
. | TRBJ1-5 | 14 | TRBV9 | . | TGTGCCAGCAGCGGATCAGGGGGCAATCAGCCCCAGCATTTT | CASSGSGGNQPQHF
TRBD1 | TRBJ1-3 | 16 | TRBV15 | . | TGTGCCACCAGGGGGGACAGGGGACTCTCTGGAAACACCATATATTTT | CATRGDRGLSGNTIYF
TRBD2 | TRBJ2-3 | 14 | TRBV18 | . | TGTGCCAGCTCATCTCGGGGGGAGGCAGATACGCAGTATTTT | CASSSRGEADTQYF
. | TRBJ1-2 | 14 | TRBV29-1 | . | TGCAGCGTTGGACCTAGAATGTATCCCTATGGCTACACCTTC | CSVGPRMYPYGYTF
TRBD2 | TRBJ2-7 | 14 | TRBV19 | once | TGTGCCAGTAGTATCGGAGCGGGGGGTTACGAGCAGTACTTC | CASSIGAGGYEQYF
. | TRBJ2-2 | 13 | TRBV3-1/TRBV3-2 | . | TGTGCCAGCAGCCAAGATCCCCACGGGGAGCTGTTTTTT | CASSQDPHGELFF
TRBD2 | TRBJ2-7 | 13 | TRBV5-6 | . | TGTGCCAGCAGCCGTCCCGGGACTAGAGGGCAGTACTTC | CASSRPGTRGQYF
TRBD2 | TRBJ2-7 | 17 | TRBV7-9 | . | TGTGCCAGCAGCTTTGGTGGACTAGCGGGAGGGACCAACGAGCAGTACTTC | CASSFGGLAGGTNEQYF